This paragraph reports one T cell receptor (beta chain). Its antigen is unknown. The source of the sample is a study of T cells in localized non-small cell lung cancer. Whole-study results and caveats: Exceeding tumor, uninvolved adjacent lung had the highest T cell clonality. Prolonged overall survival went with higher T cell density in the blood.

Germline values: CDR1 ENHRY, CDR2 SYGVKD. This CDR3 has 12 residues. Trimming left V 0 bases short and J 12 bases short, with 9 bases between. Generated by immunoSEQ multiplex PCR, the TCRdb table keeps only in-frame clones and is missing some. The data hold approximately 31,000 clones, with around 80% observed a single time. The V call is TRBV10-3, the J call TRBJ2-1; D may correspond to TRBD1 or TRBD2 (6 bases each). The specimen comprised peripheral blood, sampled before any cancer treatment. The TCR originated in an older male donor with stage II squamous cell lung carcinoma. The CDR3 DNA reads as TGTGCCATCAGTGAGTCGGGGGGCCCGCAGTTCTTC. It codes for CAISESGGPQFF.